This TCR beta chain was identified in a study of cytomegalovirus exposure and HLA in healthy donors (dated by TCRdb to between 2016 and 2019). In the study overall: In an earlier analysis of some 610 of the donors, roughly 300 Gb of sequence data and 117 million unique TCR beta sequences from 150 million to 200 million T cells were reported. Roughly 290 gigabases of sequencing data and 70 million to 100 million unique TCR sequences made up an early release that covered under 750 HLA-typed donors. Of the roughly 410 genotyped donors, roughly 76% were placed in the genetic ancestry cluster associated with self-reported Caucasian donors. The study was designed to test whether signatures of past pathogen exposure could be identified by cataloging public T cell receptors. The study used immunosequencing to profile the T cell repertoires of under 700 subjects and linked those repertoires to cytomegalovirus serostatus. Along with the roughly 670-subject first cohort, a separate validation cohort of over a hundred different subjects was used. To predict cytomegalovirus infection status, the study combined high-throughput TCR immunosequencing, statistical association of individual TCRs with disease status, and machine learning. In a later analysis, previously published TCR beta repertoires from about 640 donors were re-analyzed and high-resolution HLA genotyping was added so that TCR occurrence patterns could be studied. Rather than drawing on any new phenotypic data, the later analysis identified candidate immune exposures from TCR beta sequences and the way those sequences occurred across donors. An earlier analysis of roughly 580 of the donors used high-throughput TCR beta sequencing to judge whether each TCR beta V gene segment behaved as functional or pseudogenic. Alongside the repertoire data, information on donor age, sex, ethnicity and CMV serostatus was compiled. A later genetic analysis used genome-wide SNP genotypes for about 65% of the roughly 700 donors, treating that subset as a discovery cohort. Every discovery cohort repertoire had been produced on one sequencing platform. HLA typing included class I and class II loci at four-digit resolution. The number of donors typed differed by locus, with roughly 629-640 for A, B, C, DRB1 and DQB1, around 520 for DQA1, about 610 for DPA1, and 472 for DPB1. Several DR-DQ haplotypes were treated as single units for association and clustering because of strong linkage in the cohort. Across about 370 genotyped donors of the cohort, an average of about 240,000 unique TCR beta nucleotide sequences per donor were sequenced, and roughly 20% of those sequences were non-productive.

Comment on this clone: What this receptor recognizes is not known. One base away there is no much larger clone; base qualities are not given.

The cohort was made up of around 720 healthy bone marrow donors. Cohort members were all nominally healthy when sampled, although unrecorded immune exposures were likely present. The donor tested CMV seropositive, placing the donor among the roughly 270 seropositive members of the cohort. A peripheral blood sample was collected from each donor, and TCR beta sequencing was performed on peripheral blood mononuclear cells. Genomic DNA extraction from the blood cell samples was performed with the Qiagen DNeasy Blood Extraction Kit. The method behind the library was the immunoSEQ multiplex PCR assay. A mixture of 60 forward primers for TCR Vbeta segments and 13 reverse primers for TCR Jbeta segments was used in the multiplex PCR. The CDR3 region of rearranged TCR beta genes was amplified from genomic DNA with a multiplex PCR assay. The amplified TCR beta libraries were sequenced on the Illumina HiSeq System as 87-base-pair reads. As for the original processing: Across the 670 or so repertoires, a later analysis counted some 80 million unique TCR beta chains, around 11 million of which were shared by at least two donors. Raw reads were error-corrected and collapsed into unique sequences with a nearest-neighbor algorithm that merged closely related sequences to remove PCR and sequencing errors. Alignment of CDR3 sequences to IMGT reference sequences was used to assign V, D and J gene segments. For a sequence to be retained, at least a six-nucleotide match to both a V gene segment and a J gene segment was required. A rearrangement was called productive if the CDR3 had no stop codons and remained in frame with V and J, and every other rearrangement was called non-productive. CDR3 was defined according to IMGT convention as the region running from the second conserved V-encoded cysteine to the conserved J-encoded phenylalanine. The earlier analysis of about 590 of the donors excluded sequences that lacked an unambiguous match to a single V gene segment. In an earlier analysis of some 590 of the donors, a V segment was called functional when productive rearrangements were above 56.7%, and segregating when the standard deviation between donors exceeded 5%. A statistical classification framework was built to diagnose cytomegalovirus status from the catalog of TCR beta chain sequences. A later analysis assigned V and J genes by comparing TCR nucleotide sequences with IMGT/GENE-DB human TR gene sequences. The TCRdist pipeline was used in a later analysis to assign CDR3 sequences and most-parsimonious VDJ recombination scenarios. In a later analysis, each TCR beta chain was defined by its CDR3 amino acid sequence together with its V-gene family, and reads lacking a unique V-gene family were excluded. To address suspected cross-contamination and a sequencing artifact, a later analysis removed 592 highly shared, low-generation-probability nucleotide sequences. For each public chain, a later analysis derived a clonal expansion index from normalized ranks of inferred template counts within each repertoire. In a later analysis, generation probabilities were computed with a VDJ recombination model fitted to out-of-frame rearrangements, and the resulting probabilities were checked against IGoR. Hypergeometric tests were used in a later analysis to score TCR-TCR, TCR-HLA and TCR-CMV co-occurrence, with a repertoire-size bias correction applied to the TCR pairs. In a later analysis, false discovery rates were estimated by permuting HLA or CMV assignments 20 times. A later analysis grouped co-occurring TCRs with DBSCAN, adding TCRdist sequence similarity when clustering within HLA-allele-positive subsets. For co-occurrence clustering, repertoires with fewer than 30,000 or more than 120,000 public chains were excluded, along with roughly 5 repertoires with anomalous nucleotide sharing. TCRdb took this table from immuneACCESS and kept in-frame rearrangements with V and J called. Such tables lack part of the clones; where checked against another copy, unresolved V genes explain under half of the gap, and the rest is unexplained. V and J calls and clone size are copied from that table; D and trimming were computed from the DNA. Here the sample has 150,000 to 200,000 clones; about four fifths occur a single time. In total, the top ten clones hold around 5% of the sample.

CDR1 and CDR2, per the germline V gene (reference sequence), are LNHNV and YYDKDF. The CDR3 numbers 17 residues from cysteine through phenylalanine. Only the CDR3 DNA is retained, 51 bases long and in frame from the first base. Cut back by 0 bases and 2 bases, the V and J ends lie 16 bases apart. Points the paper makes about the study in general: The 87-base-pair reads could not distinguish some IMGT-functional V segments, including TRBV6-2 and TRBV6-3, so those segments were excluded. At a false discovery rate of 0.05, a later analysis linked 15,000 to 20,000 TCR beta sequences to specific HLA alleles. HLA typing was unavailable for some donors at each locus, so association tests used only the typed subset. According to a later analysis, parvovirus B19, influenza, CMV and Epstein-Barr virus appeared linked to several top co-occurrence clusters. Presence/absence analyses assumed roughly uniform sequencing depth across donors, an assumption that may not hold. Compared with equally common non-associated chains, HLA-associated TCR beta chains in a later analysis were more clonally expanded and had lower generation probabilities. CMV serostatus was the only immune exposure information available for the cohort. A further reported finding was that TCR beta sequences accurately predicted the HLA-A and HLA-B alleles for most subjects in the first cohort. A few of the identified cytomegalovirus-associated TCR beta chains were confirmed in vitro to be specific for cytomegalovirus antigens. An earlier analysis of several hundred of the donors showed that most TCR beta V segments appeared in productive rearrangements either about 90% or about 30% of the time, which broadly matched IMGT annotations. The study listed 150 to 200 TCR beta chains as associated with cytomegalovirus. Because counts were too low, some 17 rarely observed V segments, including chromosome 9 orphons, were left out of the earlier analysis of a few hundred of the donors. The authors suggested that the approach could potentially be extended to other disease states and immunological phenotypes. When HLA alleles, especially DR and DQ, strongly co-occurred, attributing TCR associations to individual alleles was difficult. A cluster of highly shared sequence variants was judged likely to be a technical artifact of the sequencing pipeline. Cytomegalovirus status was reported to be diagnosed by the classifier with high specificity and sensitivity in both the original and validation cohorts. In a later genetic analysis, fewer N-insertions in productive TCRs were reported among donors in an Asian-associated ancestry cluster than the roughly 700-donor mean. In a later analysis, the rate of TCR association differed among HLA loci, with DRB1 alleles having the most associated TCRs and HLA-C alleles having the fewest. In a later genetic analysis, a missense DCLRE1C variant was associated with V-gene and J-gene trimming of TCR beta chains, and the association was replicated in an independent cohort. A later analysis found that most CMV-associated TCR beta chains appeared HLA-restricted, with HLA associations seemingly driven largely by CMV exposure. While some public TCRs were present in many individuals, most TCR sequences turned up only very rarely across donors. The cohort was sequenced for TCR beta chains only, and without alpha or paired-chain data the features that could be detected were limited. Linkage disequilibrium might explain the correlated functional status among segregating V segments, but an unknown experimental factor could not be excluded.

The chain is assembled from TRBV15 and TRBJ1-2; tentative D gene TRBD1, with 5 bases matching. Sequences were obtained from PBMCs. The clonotype was recovered from a girl aged 5-17 years in good health and CMV-seropositive. The CDR3 has the sequence CATSRDLQAGKNYGYTF. At the DNA level, the sequence is TGTGCCACCAGCAGAGATCTACAGGCAGGGAAAAACTATGGCTACACCTTC.